This TCR beta chain emerged from a study of Tregs in tolerant kidney transplant recipients. Study outcomes and limitations: Tregs expanded with activated donor B cells seemed most donor-specific. Validation in larger populations is needed because few patients were studied.

This clone was counted once. Its specificity is not known. Unstimulated Tregs (CD4+CD25+CD127-) and CD4+CD25- non-Tregs were sorted from PBMCs. Assay used: immunoSEQ multiplex PCR; TCRdb lists only in-frame clones, some missing. Of approximately 260,000 clones listed, more than 65% are singletons. Sequencing input: CD4+ T cells from blood. The sequence derives from a human donor in good health.

The CDR3, as DNA: TGCGCCAGCAGCTTGGTTCTCGGAGACAGTTTCTCTGGAAACACCATATATTTT. Translating gives CASSLVLGDSFSGNTIYF. The V gene is TRBV5-1, the J gene TRBJ1-3; tentative D call: TRBD1 (5 bases). Trimming left V 0 bases short and J 0 bases short, with 16 bases between. CDR3 size: 18 residues. Germline values: CDR1 SGHRS, CDR2 YFSETQ.